This T cell receptor (beta chain) was identified during a study of esophageal squamous cell carcinoma under preoperative chemotherapy. Whole-study results and caveats: Post-treatment tumor-infiltrating lymphocytes appeared partly derived from peripheral T cells migrating into the tumor. Peripheral T cells showed a significant TCR diversity increase after chemotherapy, unlike tumor-infiltrating lymphocytes.

Germline V gene lookup returns CDR1 SGHTA and CDR2 FQGNSA. The CDR3 totals 14 residues, both ends included. With respect to this clonotype: Its antigen is as yet unknown. The conserved closing phenylalanine or tryptophan is absent in this CDR3, likely reflecting a read error. It is unclear where the CDR3 begins or ends on the DNA, so no DNA is shown, and the CDR3 is as TCRdb lists it.

TCRdb passed the PCR reads through MiXCR, listing each CDR3 protein once. The repertoire holds roughly 32,000 distinct CDR3 sequences, with approximately 50% as singletons. Time point described: before preoperative PTX-NDP chemotherapy. Paclitaxel-nedaplatin chemotherapy was given to patients ahead of their surgery. This sample was taken from a patient given preoperative chemotherapy. The source of this sequence is a human donor with esophageal squamous cell carcinoma. The donor label of this sample is uncertain. The chain combines TRBV7-2 with TRBJ2-5; the table's D call, TRBD1, has no DNA check behind it. The CDR3 loop reads CASSLTGNVTSQYS.